The sequence of this T cell receptor beta chain was determined in a study of immune cell composition in non-small cell lung cancer. Measured with immunoSEQ multiplex PCR; TCRdb has only the in-frame clones, and not every one. The sample records about 16,000 clones, 77% being singletons. V was cut by 2 bases and J by 4 bases, with 12 bases left in between. Germline CDR1 and CDR2: SGHRS and YFSETQ. The length of the CDR3 is 14 residues. Normal lung was sampled as far from the tumour as possible, at least 3 cm. These data also formed part of another study, on CD4 T cells in lung cancer.

V and J are TRBV5-1 and TRBJ2-5, with a weak D call TRBD2 (6 bases). The receptor comes from a human donor with non-small cell lung cancer. Material for sequencing was non-adjacent lung tissue. In DNA, the CDR3 is TGCGCCAGCAGCTTCGGGACTGCGGGAGAGACCCAGTACTTC. It specifies CASSFGTAGETQYF. The full variable domain, in which reference TRBV5-1 and TRBJ2-5 provide the parts outside the CDR3, is KAGVTQTPRYLIKTRGQQVTLSCSPISGHRSVSWYQQTPGQGLQFLFEYFSETQRNKGNFPGRFSGRQFSNSRSEMNVSTLELGDSALYLCASSFGTAGETQYFGPGTRLLVL.